This T cell receptor beta chain emerged from a study of a mutant IDH1 vaccine in newly diagnosed glioma. Study-level background: Most patients had radiochemotherapy with temozolomide before enrollment; others had one alone. Overall study findings and caveats: There were vaccine-induced immune responses in approximately 95% of the patients.

Specified time point: baseline, week 1 (first vaccination visit). Treatment indicated: pre-vaccination baseline after standard-of-care therapy. Concerning this clone itself: Antigen: not known.

Germline V gene sequence: CDR1 MGHRA, CDR2 YSYEKL. V gave up 1 base and J gave up 7 bases, with 13 bases separating them. CDR3 length equals 14 residues. Profiling relied on immunoSEQ multiplex PCR, and the TCRdb table lists in-frame clones only, not all of them. The sample yields about 38,000 clones, about nine tenths seen once. The rearrangement uses TRBV4-1 and TRBJ2-5; possible D gene TRBD1, 5 bases. The specimen was PBMCs, collected from a glioma patient treated with radiotherapy, temozolomide or both. The sequence derives from a man aged 18 to 29 with glioma. The CDR3: CASSQGKGPGTQYF. CDR3 sequence (DNA): TGCGCCAGCAGCCAAGGGAAGGGGCCGGGGACCCAGTACTTC.